The 22 T cell receptor beta chains presented below share a single source sample, sequenced in a study of neurological immune-mediated disorders. From the 5' RACE reads, TCRdb called clonotypes with MiXCR, one entry per CDR3 protein. The sample contains almost 30,000 distinct CDR3 sequences, 12% of which appear only once. Sample: PBMCs. All receptors come from a woman aged 55-70 years in good health.

The chain recombines TRBV20-1 with TRBJ2-1, with 8 bases matching TRBD2. V was pared by 0 bases and J by 3 bases, with 1 base of the junction left unmatched. Per the germline V gene, CDR1 is DFQATT and CDR2 is SNEGSKA (reference sequence). The length of the CDR3 is 14 residues. The CDR3 protein is CSARDGTSYNEQFF. Here the CDR3 DNA reads TGCAGTGCTAGAGACGGGACTAGCTACAATGAGCAGTTCTTC.

The CDR3 region is CATRRVGQETQYF. The DNA of the CDR3 is TGTGCCACCAGACGGGTGGGGCAAGAGACCCAGTACTTC. The genes are TRBV15 and TRBJ2-5; D is unresolved. CDR1 is LNHNV and CDR2 is YYDKDF in the germline V gene (reference sequence). Trimming took off 6 bases at V and 2 bases at J, with 10 bases between the two ends. This CDR3 is built from 13 residues.

The chain recombines TRBV12-3 or TRBV12-4 with TRBJ2-5; possibly TRBD1 for D (6 bases). The CDR3 is 13 residues long. Trimming shortened V by 3 bases and J by 5 bases, and 10 bases separated the two germline ends. The CDR3 DNA reads TGTGCCAGCAGTTTTAACAGGGACGAGACCCAGTACTTC. Translated: CASSFNRDETQYF.

This clonotype was seen at least ten times. V is TRBV7-3 and J is TRBJ2-2; 7 bases align to TRBD1. This CDR3 is built from 15 residues. The V segment lost 4 bases and the J segment 6 bases; nucleotides outside the gene matches: 8. The V gene's germline CDR1 is SGHTA and CDR2 FQGTGA. This CDR3 reads CASSSTGAASGELFF. CDR3 DNA: TGTGCCAGCAGCTCCACAGGGGCGGCATCCGGGGAGCTGTTTTTT.

This clonotype has a count of ten or more. The chain uses TRBV7-2 and TRBJ2-7; perhaps TRBD1 as D (6 bases). Trimming left V 1 base short and J 5 bases short, with 21 bases between. Germline-derived CDR1 and CDR2 are SGHTA and FQGNSA. The CDR3 is 17 residues long. CDR3 residues: CASSLGMWDIQADEQYF. As DNA, the CDR3 is TGTGCCAGCAGCTTAGGGATGTGGGACATTCAAGCCGACGAGCAGTACTTC.

This clonotype was counted ten times or more. V and J are TRBV11-2 and TRBJ2-1, with 8 bases fitting TRBD1. The germline V gene has CDR1 SGHAT and CDR2 FQNNGV. V dropped 1 base and J dropped 7; count of bases not matched to a gene: 6. This CDR3 spans 15 amino acids. The CDR3 bases are TGTGCCAGCAGCTTAGGACAGGGGTTGTGGAATGAGCAGTTCTTC. This codes for CASSLGQGLWNEQFF.

The table lists this clonotype with many counts. V gene TRBV6-1 combines with J gene TRBJ1-4; D remains ambiguous. Germline-derived CDR1 and CDR2 are MNHNS and SASEGT. V dropped 1 base and J dropped 2 bases, with 8 bases sitting between them. The CDR3 totals 15 residues. CDR3 sequence: CASSEGARTNEKLFF. The CDR3 DNA reads TGTGCCAGCAGTGAAGGGGCACGGACTAATGAAAAACTGTTTTTT.

There are many counts of this clonotype. The rearrangement joins TRBV3-1 to TRBJ2-5; 9 bases are a match to TRBD2. Germline CDR1 LGHDT, CDR2 YNNKEL (reference sequence). The V segment lost 1 base and the J segment 0 bases; nucleotides outside the gene matches: 3. CDR3 length equals 16 residues. The CDR3 nucleotides read TGTGCCAGCAGCCAAGTCACTAGCGGGTACCAAGAGACCCAGTACTTC. Residues: CASSQVTSGYQETQYF.

This clonotype was found many times. The chain carries TRBV12-3 or TRBV12-4 and TRBJ2-2; 7 bases fit TRBD1. This CDR3 comprises 16 residues. The J segment lost 2 bases and the V segment lost 7 bases, leaving 10 bases of the junction unmatched. The CDR3 region is CASTTRDRENTGELFF. CDR3 nucleotides: TGTGCCAGCACCACCCGAGACAGGGAAAACACCGGGGAGCTGTTTTTT.

This clonotype was seen repeatedly, ten times or more. The chain combines TRBV4-3 with TRBJ1-6; tentatively, D is TRBD1 (6 bases). Germline values: CDR1 LGHNA, CDR2 YSLEER. Trimming took 4 bases from V and 0 from J, leaving 10 bases between them. The CDR3 spans 16 residues. The CDR3 loop reads CASSPQGSSYNSPLHF. The CDR3 bases are TGCGCCAGCAGCCCACAGGGAAGCTCCTATAATTCACCCCTCCACTTT.

By sample fraction, this clonotype is medium-sized. The V and J genes are TRBV5-1 and TRBJ2-4; tentatively, D is TRBD1 (5 bases). The germline CDR1 and CDR2 sequences are SGHRS and YFSETQ. V was trimmed by 4 bases and J by 7 bases, leaving 18 bases between them. This CDR3 has 15 residues. CDR3 nucleotide sequence: TGCGCCAGCAGCCCCCTTTCGATCCAGGGCAACATTCAGTACTTC. Translating gives CASSPLSIQGNIQYF.

This clonotype occurred many times. The rearrangement links TRBV12-3 or TRBV12-4 to TRBJ2-1, with TRBD1 identical over 7 bases. Trimming cost V 6 bases and J 5 bases; bases outside gene matches: 7. CDR3 length equals 14 residues. The CDR3 sequence is CASSTGTEHNEQFF. In nucleotides, the CDR3 is TGTGCCAGCAGCACCGGGACAGAGCACAATGAGCAGTTCTTC.

In this sample, this clonotype turned up many times. This rearrangement joins TRBV5-1 to TRBJ2-3, with 7 bases aligning to TRBD2. V shed 3 bases, J shed 0 bases, and the junction held 4 bases outside the gene matches. CDR1 is SGHRS, CDR2 YFSETQ, per germline. The CDR3 totals 15 residues. The CDR3 DNA reads TGCGCCAGCAGCTCCCATAGCGGGAGCACAGATACGCAGTATTTT. It yields the protein CASSSHSGSTDTQYF.

Points on this clonotype: This clone may be a read error of a much larger clone one base away. The chain couples TRBV20-1 to TRBJ2-7, with D unclear. V was pared by 6 bases and J by 7 bases, with 19 bases between. CDR1 is DFQATT and CDR2 is SNEGSKA in the germline V gene (reference sequence). The CDR3 has 13 residues. CDR3 coding DNA: TGCAGTGCCGGCGGTCTGCCCCCGGTGGAGCAGTACTTC. This translates into CSAGGLPPVEQYF.

This clonotype occurred many times. The chain couples TRBV7-2 to TRBJ2-5, with D maybe TRBD1 (6 bases). Germline V gene data show CDR1 as SGHTA and CDR2 as FQGNSA. The CDR3 totals 13 residues. V was pared by 5 bases and J by 3 bases, with 10 bases between. CDR3 nucleotides: TGTGCCAGCAGCCCTGGACAGAAAGAGACCCAGTACTTC. Translation: CASSPGQKETQYF.

This clonotype came up many times. Mismatch with germline at one junction end may stem from a read error. V gene TRBV12-3 or TRBV12-4 combines with J gene TRBJ2-7; D gene unclear. This CDR3 comprises 15 residues. CDR3 nucleotides: TGTGCCAGCAGTTTAGCGAATGGGTTGTCCTTCGAGCAGTACTTC. Its translation: CASSLANGLSFEQYF.

In its sample, this clonotype was seen many times. V and J are TRBV27 and TRBJ2-5; D remains ambiguous. The length of the CDR3 is 13 residues. V was clipped by 3 bases and J by 2 bases, with 7 bases between them. Germline V CDR1 and CDR2: MNHEY, SMNVEV (reference sequence). The CDR3 sequence is CASSFLQQETQYF. CDR3 sequence (DNA): TGTGCCAGCAGTTTTTTACAGCAAGAGACCCAGTACTTC.

There are many counts of this clonotype. The rearrangement joins TRBV7-2 to TRBJ2-1; no reliable D call. Looked up from germline, CDR1 is SGHTA and CDR2 is FQGNSA. The V gene lost 3 bases and the J gene lost 12 bases, with 18 bases spanning the gap. The CDR3 is 14 amino acids. CDR3 residues: CASSLEHESRTQFF. The CDR3 DNA sequence: TGTGCCAGCAGCTTGGAACATGAGTCCCGCACGCAGTTCTTC.

As to this clonotype: This may stem from a read error, because a much larger clone lies one nucleotide away. The chain is built from TRBV14 and TRBJ1-3, with no clear D. This CDR3 contains 16 residues. CDR1 is SGHDN and CDR2 is FVKESK in the germline V gene. V lost 0 bases, J lost 4 bases, and 13 bases lay in between. The CDR3 DNA reads as TGTGCCAGCAGCCAAGATCCATCCGGGTACGGAAACACCATATATTTT. Its protein is CASSQDPSGYGNTIYF.

This clonotype was recorded at least ten times. The chain has TRBV19 and TRBJ1-5; D is perhaps TRBD1 (5 bases). V lost 6 bases and J lost 9, with 15 bases in between. CDR1 LNHDA and CDR2 SQIVND come from the germline V gene (reference sequence). The CDR3 is 13 amino acids. CDR3 sequence (DNA): TGTGCCAGTAGGGCCGGGGCCGGGTGGCCCCAGCATTTT. Residues: CASRAGAGWPQHF.

This clonotype was recorded at least ten times. DNA of the CDR3: TGTGCCAGCAGTGGGACTAAGACGCAGTATTTT. Translating gives CASSGTKTQYF. This chain uses TRBV2 with TRBJ2-3; possibly TRBD2 for D (6 bases). The germline CDR1 and CDR2 sequences are SNHLY and FYNNEI. With 4 bases removed from V and 9 bases from J, the gap between germline ends came to 8 bases. The CDR3 consists of 11 residues.

Details on this clonotype: The junction differs from germline at one of its ends, possibly a read error. This sequence joins TRBV7-2 and TRBJ1-6; possibly TRBD1 for D (5 bases). The CDR3 extends over 15 amino acids. Looked up from germline, CDR1 is SGHTA and CDR2 is FQGNSA. The CDR3 is CASSPRQWANSPIHF. The DNA of the CDR3 is TGTGCCAGCAGCCCTAGACAGTGGGCCAATTCACCCATCCACTTT.